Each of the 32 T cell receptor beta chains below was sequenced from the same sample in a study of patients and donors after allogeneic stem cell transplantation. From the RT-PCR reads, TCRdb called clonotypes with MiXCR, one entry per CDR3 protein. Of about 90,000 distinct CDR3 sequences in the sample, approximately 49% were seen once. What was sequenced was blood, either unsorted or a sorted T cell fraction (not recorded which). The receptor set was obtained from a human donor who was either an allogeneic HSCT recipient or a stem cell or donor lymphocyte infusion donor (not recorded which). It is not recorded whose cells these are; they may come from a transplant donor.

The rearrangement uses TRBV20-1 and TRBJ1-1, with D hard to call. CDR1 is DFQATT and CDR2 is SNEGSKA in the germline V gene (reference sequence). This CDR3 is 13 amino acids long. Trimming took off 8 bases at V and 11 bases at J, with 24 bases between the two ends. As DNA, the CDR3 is TGCAGTTATAAGTCTGTGGGCAGCTCGGCTGCTTTCTTT. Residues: CSYKSVGSSAAFF.

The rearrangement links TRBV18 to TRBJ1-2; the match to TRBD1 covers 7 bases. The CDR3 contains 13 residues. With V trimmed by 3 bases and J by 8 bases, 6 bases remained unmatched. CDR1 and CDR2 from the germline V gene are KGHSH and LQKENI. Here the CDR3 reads CASSPRAGGGYTF. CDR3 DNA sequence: TGTGCCAGCTCACCTCGGGCAGGGGGAGGCTACACCTTC.

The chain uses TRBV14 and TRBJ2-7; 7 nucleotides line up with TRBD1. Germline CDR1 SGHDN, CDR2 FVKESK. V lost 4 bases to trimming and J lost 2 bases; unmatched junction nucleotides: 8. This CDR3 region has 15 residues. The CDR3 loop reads CASSPWDRFTYEQYF. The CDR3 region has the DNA TGTGCCAGCAGCCCATGGGACAGATTTACCTACGAGCAGTACTTC.

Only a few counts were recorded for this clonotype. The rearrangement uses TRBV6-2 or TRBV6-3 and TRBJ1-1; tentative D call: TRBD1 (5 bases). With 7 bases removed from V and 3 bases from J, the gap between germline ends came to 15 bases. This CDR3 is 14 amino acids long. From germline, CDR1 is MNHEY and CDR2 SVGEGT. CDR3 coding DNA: TGTGCCAGCAACCTAGGGGTTTTGGACACTGAAGCTTTCTTT. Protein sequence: CASNLGVLDTEAFF.

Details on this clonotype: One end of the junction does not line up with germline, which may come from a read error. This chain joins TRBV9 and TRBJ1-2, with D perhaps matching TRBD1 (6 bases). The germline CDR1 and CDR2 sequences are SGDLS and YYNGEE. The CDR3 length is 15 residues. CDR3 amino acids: CAGSTRGGLDYGYTF. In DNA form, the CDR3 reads TGTGCCGGCAGCACCCGGGGGGGCCTAGACTATGGCTACACCTTC.

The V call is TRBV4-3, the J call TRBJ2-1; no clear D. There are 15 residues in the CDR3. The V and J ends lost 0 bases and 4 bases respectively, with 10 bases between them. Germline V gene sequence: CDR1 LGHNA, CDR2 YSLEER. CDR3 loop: CASSQDRPSYNEQFF. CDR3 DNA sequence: TGCGCCAGCAGCCAAGATCGTCCATCTTACAATGAGCAGTTCTTC.

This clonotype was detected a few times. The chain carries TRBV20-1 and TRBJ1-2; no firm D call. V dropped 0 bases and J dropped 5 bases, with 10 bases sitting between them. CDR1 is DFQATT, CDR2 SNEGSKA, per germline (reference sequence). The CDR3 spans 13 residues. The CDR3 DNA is TGCAGTGCTAGAGAGAGCAGTTTTTATGGCTACACCTTC. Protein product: CSARESSFYGYTF.

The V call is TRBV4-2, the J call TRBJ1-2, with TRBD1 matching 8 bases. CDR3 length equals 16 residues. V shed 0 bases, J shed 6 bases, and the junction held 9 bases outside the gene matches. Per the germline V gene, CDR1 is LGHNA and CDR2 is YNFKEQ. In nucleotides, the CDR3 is TGTGCCAGCAGCCAAGATTCCTGGACAGGGCGGAATGGCTACACCTTC. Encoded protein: CASSQDSWTGRNGYTF.

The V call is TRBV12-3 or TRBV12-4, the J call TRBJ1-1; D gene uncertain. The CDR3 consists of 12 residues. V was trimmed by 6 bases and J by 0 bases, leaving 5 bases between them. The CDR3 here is CASSELNTEAFF. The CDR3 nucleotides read TGTGCCAGCAGCGAGTTGAACACTGAAGCTTTCTTT.

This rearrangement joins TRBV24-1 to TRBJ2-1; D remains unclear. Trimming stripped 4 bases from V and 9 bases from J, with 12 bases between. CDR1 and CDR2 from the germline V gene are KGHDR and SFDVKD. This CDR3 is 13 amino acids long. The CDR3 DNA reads TGTGCCACCAGTGACCCGAGCTACGGTGAGCAGTTCTTC. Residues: CATSDPSYGEQFF.

CDR3 nucleotides: TGCGCCAGCAGCCTTCGCGGGGCGTATGGCTACACCTTC. This sequence encodes CASSLRGAYGYTF. The chain is built from TRBV4-3 and TRBJ1-2; D perhaps matches TRBD1 (5 bases). Per germline, CDR1 LGHNA and CDR2 YSLEER. This CDR3 region has 13 residues. Trimming cost V 4 bases and J 5 bases, with 11 bases left between them.

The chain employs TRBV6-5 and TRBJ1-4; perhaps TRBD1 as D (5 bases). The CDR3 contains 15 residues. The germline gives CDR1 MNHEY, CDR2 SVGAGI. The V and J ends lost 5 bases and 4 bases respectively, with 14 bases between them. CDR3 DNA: TGTGCCAGCAGTCCCAATTCAGGGCATAATGAAAAACTGTTTTTT. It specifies CASSPNSGHNEKLFF.

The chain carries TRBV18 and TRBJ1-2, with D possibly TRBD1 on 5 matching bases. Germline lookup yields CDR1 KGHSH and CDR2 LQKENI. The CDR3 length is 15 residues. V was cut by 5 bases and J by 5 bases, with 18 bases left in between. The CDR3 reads CASSIHRDDFYGYTF. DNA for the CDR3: TGTGCCAGCTCAATACACCGGGACGACTTTTATGGCTACACCTTC. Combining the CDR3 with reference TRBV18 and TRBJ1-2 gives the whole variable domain NAGVMQNPRHLVRRRGQEARLRCSPMKGHSHVYWYRQLPEEGLKFMVYLQKENIIDESGMPKERFSAEFPKEGPSILRIQQVVRGDSAAYFCASSIHRDDFYGYTFGSGTRLTVV.

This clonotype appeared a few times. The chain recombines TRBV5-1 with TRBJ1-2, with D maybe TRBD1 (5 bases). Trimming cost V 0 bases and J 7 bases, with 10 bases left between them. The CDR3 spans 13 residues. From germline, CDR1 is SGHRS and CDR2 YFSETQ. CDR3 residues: CASSLEAGSGYTF. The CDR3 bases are TGCGCCAGCAGCTTGGAGGCAGGGTCTGGCTACACCTTC. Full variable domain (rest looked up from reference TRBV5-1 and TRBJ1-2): KAGVTQTPRYLIKTRGQQVTLSCSPISGHRSVSWYQQTPGQGLQFLFEYFSETQRNKGNFPGRFSGRQFSNSRSEMNVSTLELGDSALYLCASSLEAGSGYTFGSGTRLTVV.

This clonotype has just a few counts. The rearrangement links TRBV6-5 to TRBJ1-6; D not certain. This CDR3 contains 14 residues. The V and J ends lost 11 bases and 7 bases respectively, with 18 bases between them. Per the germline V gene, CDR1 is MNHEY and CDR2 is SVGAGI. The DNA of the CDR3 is TGTGCCTCCCGGCCGTGGTTTAGGAATTCACCCCTCCACTTT. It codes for CASRPWFRNSPLHF.

Here the CDR3 reads CASSLGSDTNTEAFF. The CDR3 DNA sequence: TGTGCCAGCAGCTTGGGGTCCGATACCAACACTGAAGCTTTCTTT. The V and J genes are TRBV5-5 and TRBJ1-1; D unclear. V lost 0 bases, J lost 2 bases, and 11 bases lay in between. The CDR3 spans 15 residues. CDR1 is SGHKS, CDR2 YYEKEE, per germline (reference sequence).

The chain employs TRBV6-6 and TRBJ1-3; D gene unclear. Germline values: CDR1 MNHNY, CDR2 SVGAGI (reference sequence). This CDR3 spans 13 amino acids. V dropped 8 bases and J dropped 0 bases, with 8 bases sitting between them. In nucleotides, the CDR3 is TGTGCCAGCGTCTTGGGCTCTGGAAACACCATATATTTT. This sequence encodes CASVLGSGNTIYF.

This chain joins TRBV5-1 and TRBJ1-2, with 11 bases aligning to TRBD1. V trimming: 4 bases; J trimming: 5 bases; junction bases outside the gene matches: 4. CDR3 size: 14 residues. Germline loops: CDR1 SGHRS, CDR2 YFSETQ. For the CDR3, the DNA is TGCGCCAGCAGCCGTGGACAGGGGGCTTATGGCTACACCTTC. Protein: CASSRGQGAYGYTF.

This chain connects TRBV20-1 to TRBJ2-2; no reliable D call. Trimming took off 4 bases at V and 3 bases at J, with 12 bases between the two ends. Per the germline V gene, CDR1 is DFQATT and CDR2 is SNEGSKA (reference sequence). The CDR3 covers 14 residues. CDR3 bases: TGCAGTGCTAAACGTGATGGGGACACCGGGGAGCTGTTTTTT. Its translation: CSAKRDGDTGELFF.

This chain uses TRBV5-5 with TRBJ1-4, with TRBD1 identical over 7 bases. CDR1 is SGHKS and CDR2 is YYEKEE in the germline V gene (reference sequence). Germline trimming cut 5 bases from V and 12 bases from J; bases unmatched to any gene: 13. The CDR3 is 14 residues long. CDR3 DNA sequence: TGTGCCAGCAGTTTTGGCAGGGGGAACAGAGAACTGTTTTTT. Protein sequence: CASSFGRGNRELFF.

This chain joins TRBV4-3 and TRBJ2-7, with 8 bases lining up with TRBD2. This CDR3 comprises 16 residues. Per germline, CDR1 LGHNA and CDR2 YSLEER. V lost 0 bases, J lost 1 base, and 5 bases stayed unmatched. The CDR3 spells CASSQEVLAGSYEQYF. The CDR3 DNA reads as TGCGCCAGCAGCCAAGAGGTATTAGCGGGATCCTACGAGCAGTACTTC.

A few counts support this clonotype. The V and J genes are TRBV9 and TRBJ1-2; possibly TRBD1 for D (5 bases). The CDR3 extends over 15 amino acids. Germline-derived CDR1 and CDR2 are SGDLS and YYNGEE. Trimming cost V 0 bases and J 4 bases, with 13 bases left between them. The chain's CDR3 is CASSVGQSFLYGYTF. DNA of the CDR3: TGTGCCAGCAGCGTAGGACAGTCATTTCTCTATGGCTACACCTTC.

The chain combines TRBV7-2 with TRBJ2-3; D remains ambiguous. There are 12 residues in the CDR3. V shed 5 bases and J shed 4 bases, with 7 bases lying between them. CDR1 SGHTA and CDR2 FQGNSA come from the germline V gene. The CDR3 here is CASSPSPDTQYF. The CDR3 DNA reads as TGTGCCAGCAGCCCAAGCCCAGATACGCAGTATTTT.

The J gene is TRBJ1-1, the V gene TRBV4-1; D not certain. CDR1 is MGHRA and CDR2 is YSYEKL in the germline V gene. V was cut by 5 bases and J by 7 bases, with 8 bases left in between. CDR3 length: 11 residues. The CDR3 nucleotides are TGCGCCAGCAGCAACTTCGGTGAAGCTTTCTTT. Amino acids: CASSNFGEAFF.

CDR3 coding DNA: TGTGCCAGCGGGCGGATAGCCAAAAACATTCAGTACTTC. Residues: CASGRIAKNIQYF. This sequence joins TRBV16 and TRBJ2-4, with unresolved D. This CDR3 contains 13 residues. CDR1 KGHSY and CDR2 FQNENV come from the germline V gene. V dropped 8 bases and J dropped 0 bases, with 8 bases sitting between them.

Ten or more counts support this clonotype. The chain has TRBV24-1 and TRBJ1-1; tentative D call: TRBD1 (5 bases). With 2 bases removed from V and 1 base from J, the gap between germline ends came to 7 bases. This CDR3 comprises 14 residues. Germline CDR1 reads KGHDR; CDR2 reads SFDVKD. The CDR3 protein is CATSDYTGNTEAFF. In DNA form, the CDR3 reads TGTGCCACCAGTGATTATACAGGGAACACTGAAGCTTTCTTT.

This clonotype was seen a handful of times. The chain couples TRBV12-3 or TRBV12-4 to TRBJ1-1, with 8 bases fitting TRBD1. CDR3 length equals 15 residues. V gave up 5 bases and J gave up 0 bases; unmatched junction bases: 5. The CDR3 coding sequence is TGTGCCAGCAGTCCTTGGACAGGGATGAACACTGAAGCTTTCTTT. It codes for CASSPWTGMNTEAFF.

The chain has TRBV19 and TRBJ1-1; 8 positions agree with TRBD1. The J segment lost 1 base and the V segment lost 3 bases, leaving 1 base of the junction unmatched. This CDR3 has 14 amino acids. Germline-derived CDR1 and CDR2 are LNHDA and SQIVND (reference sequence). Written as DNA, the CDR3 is TGTGCCAGTAGTATTGGACAGGGGAACACTGAAGCTTTCTTT. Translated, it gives CASSIGQGNTEAFF.

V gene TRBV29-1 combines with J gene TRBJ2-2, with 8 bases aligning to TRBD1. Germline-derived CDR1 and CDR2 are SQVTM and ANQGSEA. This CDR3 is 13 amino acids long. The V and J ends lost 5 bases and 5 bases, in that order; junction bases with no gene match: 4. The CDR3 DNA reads TGCAGCGTTCCAGGGGGCGCGACCGGGGAGCTGTTTTTT. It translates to CSVPGGATGELFF.

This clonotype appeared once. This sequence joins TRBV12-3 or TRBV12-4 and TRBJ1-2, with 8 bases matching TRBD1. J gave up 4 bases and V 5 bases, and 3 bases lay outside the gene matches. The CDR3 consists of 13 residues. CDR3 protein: CASSRGTGYGYTF. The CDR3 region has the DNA TGTGCCAGCAGTCGTGGGACAGGCTATGGCTACACCTTC.

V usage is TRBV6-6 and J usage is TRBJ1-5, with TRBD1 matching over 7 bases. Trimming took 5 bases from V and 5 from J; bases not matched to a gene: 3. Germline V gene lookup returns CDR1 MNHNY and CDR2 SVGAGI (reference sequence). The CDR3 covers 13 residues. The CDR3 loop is CASSTGAYQPQHF. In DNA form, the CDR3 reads TGTGCCAGCAGTACAGGGGCCTATCAGCCCCAGCATTTT.

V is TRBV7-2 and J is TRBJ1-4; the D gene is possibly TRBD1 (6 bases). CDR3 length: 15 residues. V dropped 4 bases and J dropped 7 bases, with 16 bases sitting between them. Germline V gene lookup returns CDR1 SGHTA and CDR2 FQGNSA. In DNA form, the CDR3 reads TGTGCCAGCAGCTCGGTACTTACAGGGCCTGAAAAACTGTTTTTT. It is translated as CASSSVLTGPEKLFF.